Presented here are 15 T cell receptor beta chains from one specimen sequenced in a study of T-cell memory formation after mild COVID-19. MiXCR was run by TCRdb on the 5' RACE reads, yielding one entry per CDR3 protein. The sample contains approximately 180,000 distinct CDR3 sequences, more than 15% of which appear only once. Sequencing was performed on PBMCs or a T cell subset sorted from them (not recorded which). All receptors derive from an adult woman who had mild COVID-19 (a few samples of this study predate the infection). Cell type and time point are not known.

This clonotype turned up a few times. The chain uses TRBV2 and TRBJ2-5, with 10 bases that match TRBD1. V lost 6 bases and J lost 4; bases outside the gene matches: 5. CDR1 and CDR2 from the germline V gene are SNHLY and FYNNEI. The CDR3 spans 14 residues. This CDR3 reads CASRLGQGRETQYF. CDR3 nucleotide sequence: TGTGCCAGCAGGTTGGGACAGGGGCGAGAGACCCAGTACTTC. The full variable domain, in which reference TRBV2 and TRBJ2-5 provide the parts outside the CDR3, is EPEVTQTPSHQVTQMGQEVILRCVPISNHLYFYWYRQILGQKVEFLVSFYNNEISEKSEIFDDQFSVERPDGSNFTLKIRSTKLEDSAMYFCASRLGQGRETQYFGPGTRLLVL.

This clonotype occurred many times. The chain is built from TRBV20-1 and TRBJ2-3; D gene uncertain. This CDR3 region has 13 residues. V was clipped by 0 bases and J by 4 bases, with 8 bases between them. Germline CDR1 is DFQATT and CDR2 is SNEGSKA (reference sequence). The DNA of the CDR3 is TGCAGTGCTAGAGAATCGGCTGCAGATACGCAGTATTTT. It specifies CSARESAADTQYF.

This clonotype was recorded a few times. This chain connects TRBV5-1 to TRBJ2-1; D remains ambiguous. The germline V gene has CDR1 SGHRS and CDR2 YFSETQ. Trimming pared 4 bases from V and 4 bases from J, leaving 6 bases between. The CDR3 has 12 residues. The CDR3 coding sequence is TGCGCCAGCAGCCCAGAGTACAATGAGCAGTTCTTC. Encoded protein: CASSPEYNEQFF.

This clonotype was seen more than once but under ten times. The rearrangement links TRBV12-3 or TRBV12-4 to TRBJ1-3; 11 nucleotides match TRBD1. The CDR3 runs 16 residues. V trimming: 6 bases; J trimming: 1 base; junction bases outside the gene matches: 5. The CDR3: CASRGQGVSSGNTIYF. For the CDR3, the DNA is TGTGCCAGCAGGGGACAGGGGGTGAGTTCTGGAAACACCATATATTTT.

This clonotype was observed a few times. V is TRBV10-2 and J is TRBJ2-3; D ambiguous. Germline-derived CDR1 and CDR2 are WSHSY and SAAADI. Trimming removed 0 bases at V and 0 bases at J, with 7 bases between. The CDR3 length is 15 residues. DNA for the CDR3: TGCGCCAGCAGTGAGTCCCCGACTAGCACAGATACGCAGTATTTT. Translated: CASSESPTSTDTQYF.

This clonotype was detected a few times. The V and J genes are TRBV7-2 and TRBJ1-6; possibly TRBD1 for D (5 bases). Germline loops: CDR1 SGHTA, CDR2 FQGNSA. Trimming cost V 4 bases and J 5 bases, with 9 bases left between them. This CDR3 is 14 amino acids long. This CDR3 reads CASSYGQNNSPLHF. The CDR3, as DNA: TGTGCCAGCAGCTACGGACAAAATAATTCACCCCTCCACTTT.

The rearrangement links TRBV7-9 to TRBJ2-1; 8 bases match TRBD2. CDR1 and CDR2 (germline): SEHNR, FQNEAQ (reference sequence). The CDR3 is 17 residues long. V shed 5 bases, J shed 3 bases, and the junction held 12 bases outside the gene matches. Here the CDR3 DNA reads TGTGCCAGCAGCGACACCCCGGGACTAGTAATCTACAATGAGCAGTTCTTC. This sequence encodes CASSDTPGLVIYNEQFF.

This chain joins TRBV9 and TRBJ2-7; weak D call: TRBD2 (6 bases). Trimming stripped 5 bases from V and 7 bases from J, with 22 bases between. CDR3 length: 15 residues. Germline V gene sequence: CDR1 SGDLS, CDR2 YYNGEE. CDR3 protein: CASSALGSNLREQYF. The CDR3 coding sequence is TGTGCCAGCAGTGCCCTCGGGAGCAACTTGAGGGAGCAGTACTTC.

This clonotype has more than one count but fewer than ten. The chain combines TRBV20-1 with TRBJ2-1, with D perhaps matching TRBD1 (6 bases). This CDR3 contains 15 residues. The ends were cut back, 3 bases at V and 2 bases at J, with 14 bases in the middle. Germline CDR1 and CDR2: DFQATT and SNEGSKA (reference sequence). The DNA for the CDR3 is TGCAGTGCTAGCCCGACAGGTTCGGCCTACAATGAGCAGTTCTTC. It yields the protein CSASPTGSAYNEQFF.

The CDR3 DNA follows: TGTGCCAGCAGCCAAGACAGGGGAACCGGGGAGCTGTTTTTT. This encodes CASSQDRGTGELFF. V is TRBV14 and J is TRBJ2-2, with a weak D call TRBD1 (6 bases). V lost 0 bases, J lost 5 bases, and 7 bases lay in between. The CDR3 extends over 14 amino acids. Germline-derived CDR1 and CDR2 are SGHDN and FVKESK.

This clonotype has a handful of counts. The J gene is TRBJ2-1, the V gene TRBV10-3, with TRBD1 as a possible D gene (6 bases). Germline values: CDR1 ENHRY, CDR2 SYGVKD. Trimming removed 10 bases from V and 6 bases from J, with 16 bases in between. This CDR3 region has 13 residues. CDR3 sequence reads: CATATGSLNEQFF. The CDR3 coding sequence is TGTGCCACAGCCACAGGGTCCCTCAATGAGCAGTTCTTC.

J is TRBJ2-1 and V is TRBV5-1; tentatively, D is TRBD1 (5 bases). Trimming left V 0 bases short and J 0 bases short, with 10 bases between. The germline V gene encodes CDR1 SGHRS and CDR2 YFSETQ. The CDR3 extends over 16 amino acids. The CDR3 DNA is TGCGCCAGCAGCTTGGGCTCAGGGCTCTCCTACAATGAGCAGTTCTTC. Amino acids: CASSLGSGLSYNEQFF.

The rearrangement links TRBV21-1 to TRBJ2-7; whether TRBD1, the table's D call, matches the DNA was not checked. TRBV21-1 is given as a pseudogene. The CDR3 sequence is 14 residues long. CDR3 residues: CASSTHRGPYEQYF. In DNA form, the CDR3 reads TGTGCCAGCAGCACACACAGGGGACCCTACGAGCAGTACTTC.

This clonotype occurred a few times. The rearrangement links TRBV20-1 to TRBJ2-5; 9 bases map to TRBD2. Germline CDR1 reads DFQATT; CDR2 reads SNEGSKA (reference sequence). Unmatched junction bases numbered 6, after V lost 5 bases and J lost 2 bases. The CDR3 spans 14 residues. Here the CDR3 reads CSAGAGGQQETQYF. Written as DNA, the CDR3 is TGCAGTGCTGGGGCGGGAGGGCAACAAGAGACCCAGTACTTC.

This clonotype was seen only a few times. J is TRBJ2-7 and V is TRBV7-2, with D possibly matching TRBD2 (5 bases). Trimming shortened V by 8 bases and J by 7 bases, and 18 bases separated the two germline ends. This CDR3 spans 13 amino acids. In germline, CDR1 is SGHTA, CDR2 FQGNSA. CDR3 bases: TGTGCCAGCGTCCAGAACCGAGGGTGGGAGCAGTACTTC. It is translated as CASVQNRGWEQYF.